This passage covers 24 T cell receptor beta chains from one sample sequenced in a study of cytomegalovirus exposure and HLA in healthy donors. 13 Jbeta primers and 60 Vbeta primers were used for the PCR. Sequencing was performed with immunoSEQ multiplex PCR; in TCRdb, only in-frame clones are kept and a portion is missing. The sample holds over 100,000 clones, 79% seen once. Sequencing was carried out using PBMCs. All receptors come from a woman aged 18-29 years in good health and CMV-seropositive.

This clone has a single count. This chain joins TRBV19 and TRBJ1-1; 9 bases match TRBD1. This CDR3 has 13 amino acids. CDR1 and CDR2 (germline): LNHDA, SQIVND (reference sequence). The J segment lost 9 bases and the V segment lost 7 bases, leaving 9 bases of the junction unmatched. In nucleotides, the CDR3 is TGTGCCAGTACCGCGACAGGGGGGCATCAAGCTTTCTTT. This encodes CASTATGGHQAFF.

CDR3 loop: CASSKTGGEGETQYF. As DNA, the CDR3 is TGTGCCAGCAGCAAGACAGGGGGAGAGGGCGAGACCCAGTACTTC. The rearrangement links TRBV27 to TRBJ2-5, with 9 nucleotides matching TRBD1. This CDR3 region has 15 residues. Trimming cost V 6 bases and J 5 bases; bases outside gene matches: 10. CDR1 and CDR2 (germline): MNHEY, SMNVEV (reference sequence).

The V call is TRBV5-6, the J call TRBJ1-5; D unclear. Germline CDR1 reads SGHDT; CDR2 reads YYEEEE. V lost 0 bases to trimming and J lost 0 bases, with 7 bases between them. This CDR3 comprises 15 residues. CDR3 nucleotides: TGTGCCAGCAGCTTGGACCCCTATAGCAATCAGCCCCAGCATTTT. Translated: CASSLDPYSNQPQHF.

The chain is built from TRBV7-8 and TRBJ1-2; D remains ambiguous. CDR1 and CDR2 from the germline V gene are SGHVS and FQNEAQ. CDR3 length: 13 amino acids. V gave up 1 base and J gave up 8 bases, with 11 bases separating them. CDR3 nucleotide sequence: TGTGCCAGCAGCTTAGATCAGAACGGGGGCTACACCTTC. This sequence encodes CASSLDQNGGYTF.

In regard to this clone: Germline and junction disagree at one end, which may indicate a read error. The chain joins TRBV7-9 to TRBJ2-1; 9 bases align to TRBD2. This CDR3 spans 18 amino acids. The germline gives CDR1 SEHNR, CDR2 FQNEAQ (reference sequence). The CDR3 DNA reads TGTGCCATCAGCTTACTATCGAGTGCGGGAGGGGCCTACAATGAGCAGTTCTTC. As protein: CAISLLSSAGGAYNEQFF.

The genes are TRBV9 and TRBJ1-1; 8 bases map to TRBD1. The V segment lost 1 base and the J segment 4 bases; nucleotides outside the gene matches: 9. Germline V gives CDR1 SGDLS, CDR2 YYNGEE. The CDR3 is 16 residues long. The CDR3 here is CASSVSITGGSTEAFF. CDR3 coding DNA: TGTGCCAGCAGCGTATCCATAACAGGGGGATCCACTGAAGCTTTCTTT.

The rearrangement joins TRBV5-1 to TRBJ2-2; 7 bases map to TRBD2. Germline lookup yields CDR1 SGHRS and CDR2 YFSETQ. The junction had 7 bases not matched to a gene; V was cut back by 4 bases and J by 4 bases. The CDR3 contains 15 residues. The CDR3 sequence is CASSGSGIGTGELFF. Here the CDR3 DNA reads TGCGCCAGCAGCGGCAGCGGGATAGGCACCGGGGAGCTGTTTTTT.

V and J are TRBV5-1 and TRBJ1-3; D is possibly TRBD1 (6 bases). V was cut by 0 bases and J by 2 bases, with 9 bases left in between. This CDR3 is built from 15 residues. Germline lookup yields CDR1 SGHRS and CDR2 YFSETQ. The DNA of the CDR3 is TGCGCCAGCAGCTTGGACAGGGACACTGGAAACACCATATATTTT. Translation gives CASSLDRDTGNTIYF. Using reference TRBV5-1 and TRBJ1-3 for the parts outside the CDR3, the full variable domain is KAGVTQTPRYLIKTRGQQVTLSCSPISGHRSVSWYQQTPGQGLQFLFEYFSETQRNKGNFPGRFSGRQFSNSRSEMNVSTLELGDSALYLCASSLDRDTGNTIYFGEGSWLTVV.

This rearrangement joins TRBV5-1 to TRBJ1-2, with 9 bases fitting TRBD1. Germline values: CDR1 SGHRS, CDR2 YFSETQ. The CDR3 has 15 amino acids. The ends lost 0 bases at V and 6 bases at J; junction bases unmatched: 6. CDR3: CASSLAGQGSNGYTF. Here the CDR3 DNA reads TGCGCCAGCAGCTTGGCCGGACAGGGGTCAAATGGCTACACCTTC.

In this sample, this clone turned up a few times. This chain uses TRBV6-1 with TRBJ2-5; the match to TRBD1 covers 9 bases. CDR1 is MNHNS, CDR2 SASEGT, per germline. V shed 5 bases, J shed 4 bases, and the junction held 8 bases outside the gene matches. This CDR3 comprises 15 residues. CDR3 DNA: TGTGCCAGCAGTTTAGAACAGGGGGCGGGAGAGACCCAGTACTTC. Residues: CASSLEQGAGETQYF.

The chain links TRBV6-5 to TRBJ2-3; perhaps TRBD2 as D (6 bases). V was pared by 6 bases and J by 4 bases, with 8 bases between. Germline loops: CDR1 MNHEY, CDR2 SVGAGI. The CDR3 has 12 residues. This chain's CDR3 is CASSGSADTQYF. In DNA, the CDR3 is TGTGCCAGCAGCGGGAGTGCAGATACGCAGTATTTT.

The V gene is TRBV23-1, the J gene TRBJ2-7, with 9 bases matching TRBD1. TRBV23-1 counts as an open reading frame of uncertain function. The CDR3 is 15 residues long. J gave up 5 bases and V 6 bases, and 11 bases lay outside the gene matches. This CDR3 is CASRATGTGFDEQYF. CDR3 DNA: TGCGCCAGCAGGGCGACCGGGACAGGGTTCGACGAGCAGTACTTC.

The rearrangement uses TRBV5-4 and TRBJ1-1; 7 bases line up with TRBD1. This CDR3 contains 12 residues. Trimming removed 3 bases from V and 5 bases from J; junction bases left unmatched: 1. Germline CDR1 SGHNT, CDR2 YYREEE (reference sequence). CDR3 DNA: TGTGCCAGCAGCTCAGGGGGAACTGAAGCTTTCTTT. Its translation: CASSSGGTEAFF.

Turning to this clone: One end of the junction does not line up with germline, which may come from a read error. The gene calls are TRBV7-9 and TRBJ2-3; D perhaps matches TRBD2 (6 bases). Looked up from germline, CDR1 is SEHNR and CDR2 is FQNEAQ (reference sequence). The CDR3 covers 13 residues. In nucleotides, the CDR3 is TGTGCCAGCAGCCGGGACTTCACAAATACGCAGTATTTT. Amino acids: CASSRDFTNTQYF.

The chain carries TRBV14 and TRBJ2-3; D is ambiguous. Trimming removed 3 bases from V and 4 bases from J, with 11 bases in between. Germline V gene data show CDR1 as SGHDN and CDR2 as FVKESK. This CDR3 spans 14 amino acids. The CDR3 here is CASSQNSPADTQYF. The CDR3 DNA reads TGTGCCAGCAGCCAGAACTCCCCCGCAGATACGCAGTATTTT. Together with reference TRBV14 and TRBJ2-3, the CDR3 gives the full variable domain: EAGVTQFPSHSVIEKGQTVTLRCDPISGHDNLYWYRRVMGKEIKFLLHFVKESKQDESGMPNNRFLAERTGGTYSTLKVQPAELEDSGVYFCASSQNSPADTQYFGPGTRLTVL.

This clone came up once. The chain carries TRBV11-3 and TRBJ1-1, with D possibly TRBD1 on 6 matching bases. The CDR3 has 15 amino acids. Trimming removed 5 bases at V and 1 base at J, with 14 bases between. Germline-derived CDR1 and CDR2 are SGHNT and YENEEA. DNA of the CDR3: TGTGCCAGCAGCCAAGGGGGGGGGCGGAACACTGAAGCTTTCTTT. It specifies CASSQGGGRNTEAFF. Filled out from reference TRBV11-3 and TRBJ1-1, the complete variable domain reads EAGVVQSPRYKIIEKKQPVAFWCNPISGHNTLYWYLQNLGQGPELLIRYENEEAVDDSQLPKDRFSAERLKGVDSTLKIQPAELGDSAVYLCASSQGGGRNTEAFFGQGTRLTVV.

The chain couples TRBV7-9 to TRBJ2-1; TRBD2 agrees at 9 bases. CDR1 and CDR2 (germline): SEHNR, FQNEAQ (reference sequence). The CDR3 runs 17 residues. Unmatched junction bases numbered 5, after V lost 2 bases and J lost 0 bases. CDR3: CASSLRLAEFSYNEQFF. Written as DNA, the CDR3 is TGTGCCAGCAGCTTAAGACTAGCGGAATTCTCCTACAATGAGCAGTTCTTC.

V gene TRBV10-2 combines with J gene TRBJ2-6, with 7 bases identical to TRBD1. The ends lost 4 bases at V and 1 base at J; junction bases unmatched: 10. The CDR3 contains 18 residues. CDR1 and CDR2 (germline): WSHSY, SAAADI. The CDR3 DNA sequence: TGCGCCAGCAGTGGCTACCGGGACAGCCCGTCTGGGGCCAACGTCCTGACTTTC. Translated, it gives CASSGYRDSPSGANVLTF.

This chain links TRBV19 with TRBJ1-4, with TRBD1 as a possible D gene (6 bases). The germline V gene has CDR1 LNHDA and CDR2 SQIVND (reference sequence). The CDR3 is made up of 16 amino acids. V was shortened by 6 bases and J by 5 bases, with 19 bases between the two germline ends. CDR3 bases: TGTGCCAGTAGGAGATGGGACAAAACACGGAATGAAAAACTGTTTTTT. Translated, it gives CASRRWDKTRNEKLFF.

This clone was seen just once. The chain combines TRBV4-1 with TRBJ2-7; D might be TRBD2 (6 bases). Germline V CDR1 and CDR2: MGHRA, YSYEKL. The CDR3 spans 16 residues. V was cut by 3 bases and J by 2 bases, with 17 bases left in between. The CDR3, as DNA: TGCGCCAGCAGCCAGTCCCTAGCGACGACGCCCTACGAGCAGTACTTC. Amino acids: CASSQSLATTPYEQYF.

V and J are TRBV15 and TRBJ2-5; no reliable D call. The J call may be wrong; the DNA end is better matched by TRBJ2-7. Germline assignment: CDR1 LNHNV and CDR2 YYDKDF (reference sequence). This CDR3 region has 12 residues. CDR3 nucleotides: TGTGCCACCAGCACCCGAAACTACGAGCAGTACTTC. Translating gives CATSTRNYEQYF.

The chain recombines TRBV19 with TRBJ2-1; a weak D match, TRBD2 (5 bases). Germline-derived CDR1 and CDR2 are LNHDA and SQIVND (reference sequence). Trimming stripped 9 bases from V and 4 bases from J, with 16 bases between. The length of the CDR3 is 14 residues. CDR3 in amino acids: CASNTGEGYNEQFF. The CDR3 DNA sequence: TGTGCCAGCAACACCGGCGAGGGTTACAATGAGCAGTTCTTC.

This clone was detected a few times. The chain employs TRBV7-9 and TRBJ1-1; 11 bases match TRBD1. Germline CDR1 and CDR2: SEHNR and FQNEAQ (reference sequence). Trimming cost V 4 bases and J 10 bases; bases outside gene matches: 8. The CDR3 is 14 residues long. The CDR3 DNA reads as TGTGCCAGCAGCTCAGCCGGGACAGGGGGTAGAGCTTTCTTT. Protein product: CASSSAGTGGRAFF.

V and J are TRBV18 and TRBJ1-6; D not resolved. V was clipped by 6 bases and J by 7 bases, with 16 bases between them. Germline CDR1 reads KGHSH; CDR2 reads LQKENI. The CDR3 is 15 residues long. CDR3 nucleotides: TGTGCCAGCTCTCTAACAGAGGGTGGGAATTCACCCCTCCACTTT. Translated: CASSLTEGGNSPLHF.